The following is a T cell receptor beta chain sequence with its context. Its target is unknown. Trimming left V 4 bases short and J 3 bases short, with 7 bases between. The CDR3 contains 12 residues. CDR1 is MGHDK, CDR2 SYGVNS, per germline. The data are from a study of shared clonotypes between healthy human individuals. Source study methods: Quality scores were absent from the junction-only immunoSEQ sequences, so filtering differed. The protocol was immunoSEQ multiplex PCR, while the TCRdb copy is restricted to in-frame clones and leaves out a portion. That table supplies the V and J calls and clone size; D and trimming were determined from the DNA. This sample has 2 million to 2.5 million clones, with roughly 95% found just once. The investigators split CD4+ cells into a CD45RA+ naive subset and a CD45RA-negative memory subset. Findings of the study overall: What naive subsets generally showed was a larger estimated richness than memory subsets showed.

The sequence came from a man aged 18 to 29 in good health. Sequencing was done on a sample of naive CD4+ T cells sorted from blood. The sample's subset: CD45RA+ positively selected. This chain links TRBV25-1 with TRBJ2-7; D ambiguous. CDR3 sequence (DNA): TGTGCCAGCAGTGTCAACATCTACGAGCAGTACTTC. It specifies CASSVNIYEQYF.